This TCR beta chain is from a study of blood T cell repertoires in COVID-19. About the study: Collection of acute and convalescent COVID-19 samples took place in the United States, Italy and Spain.

Trimming took 0 bases from V and 2 from J; bases not matched to a gene: 6. CDR3 length equals 18 residues. Per germline, CDR1 SGHNT and CDR2 YYREEE (reference sequence). Original data processing: Estimation of nucleated cell counts relied on the amplification of reference gene primers. TCRdb's table, derived via immunoSEQ multiplex PCR, lists solely in-frame clones and lacks some. V and J calls and clone size are given by that table; D and trimming were obtained from the DNA. The profile shows about 190,000 clones, roughly four fifths of them singletons. The TCR comes from a man in his fifties who had recovered from COVID-19. Sequencing used peripheral blood. The chain links TRBV5-4 to TRBJ1-3; 12 nucleotides align to TRBD1. The CDR3 DNA follows: TGTGCCAGCAGCTTGGCCATGGGACAGGGGGCTACTGGAAACACCATATATTTT. This translates into CASSLAMGQGATGNTIYF.